This T cell receptor (beta chain) was observed in a study of CD8 T cells in ankylosing spondylitis. TCRdb itself ran the 5' RACE reads through MiXCR, one entry per CDR3 protein. Of 250,000 to 300,000 distinct CDR3 sequences listed, around 20% are singletons. Study-wide findings and caveats: Clones linked to the disease showed a CD8+ phenotype. They occurred at relatively low frequencies in peripheral blood. Among TCR beta sequences, a motif of eight highly homologous variants appeared characteristic of ankylosing spondylitis blood. Reportedly, matched ankylosing spondylitis synovial fluid was significantly enriched for disease-linked clones.

Concerning this clonotype itself: The antigen remains undetermined.

Germline V gene data show CDR1 as SQVTM and CDR2 as ANQGSEA. The V gene lost 1 base and the J gene lost 3 bases, with 15 bases spanning the gap. The CDR3 loop spans 15 amino acids. J is TRBJ1-1 and V is TRBV29-1; TRBD1 is a possible D gene (6 bases). Sequencing was performed on blood, either unsorted or a sorted T cell fraction (not recorded which). The TCR was taken from a male donor with ankylosing spondylitis or in good health (not recorded which). CDR3 sequence: CSVEADNEGDTEAFF. The CDR3 region has the DNA TGCAGCGTTGAAGCCGATAATGAGGGGGACACTGAAGCTTTCTTT.